Shown below are 22 T cell receptor beta chains from a single sample sequenced in a study of blood T cells in healthy people across ages. For the second PCR, which ran for roughly 7 to 11 cycles, a sample-barcoded 5' primer and a J-beta primer mix were used. TCRdb redid the calling of the 5' RACE reads with MiXCR, one entry per CDR3 protein. The sample has roughly 1,500,000 distinct CDR3 sequences; around 42% are singletons. The sequencing sample was made of blood. Receptors originate from a woman between 18 and 29 years old in good health.

Comments on this clonotype: At one end the junction does not follow the germline gene, possibly because of a read error. J is TRBJ2-3 and V is TRBV7-2; D gene ambiguous. The CDR3 has 11 residues. Per the germline V gene, CDR1 is SGHTA and CDR2 is FQGNSA. The CDR3 here is CVSSPRDTQYF. For the CDR3, the DNA is TGTGTCAGCTCCCCTCGGGATACGCAGTATTTT.

The V and J genes are TRBV5-1 and TRBJ2-1, with D hard to call. Germline V gene data show CDR1 as SGHRS and CDR2 as YFSETQ. Trimming took 7 bases from V and 0 from J, leaving 14 bases between them. The CDR3 totals 15 residues. As DNA, the CDR3 is TGCGCCAGCGGCCTCACACCTAACTCCTACAATGAGCAGTTCTTC. This translates into CASGLTPNSYNEQFF.

The chain couples TRBV28 to TRBJ2-7; perhaps TRBD2 as D (5 bases). The DNA end is a closer match to TRBJ2-5, so the J assignment may be wrong. The CDR3 has 12 residues. From germline, CDR1 is MDHEN and CDR2 SYDVKM. The DNA of the CDR3 is TGTGCCAGCACCCCAGGCGGAGGGACCCAGTACTTC. Translated: CASTPGGGTQYF.

This clonotype appeared a few times. This rearrangement joins TRBV24-1 to TRBJ2-5; TRBD2 might be the D (6 bases). Germline CDR1 and CDR2: KGHDR and SFDVKD. This CDR3 is 18 amino acids long. V lost 10 bases and J lost 1, with 27 bases in between. CDR3 protein: CATRDGRTPRTFQETQYF. The CDR3 DNA reads TGTGCCACTCGGGATGGGAGGACGCCCCGGACGTTCCAAGAGACCCAGTACTTC.

The sample holds one count of this clonotype. The chain employs TRBV20-1 and TRBJ2-1; a weak D match, TRBD1 (5 bases). CDR1 DFQATT and CDR2 SNEGSKA come from the germline V gene (reference sequence). Deletions cut 5 bases from V and 7 bases from J, with 12 bases between. This CDR3 has 12 amino acids. The CDR3 region is CSARRAGNEQFF. The DNA of the CDR3 is TGCAGTGCTCGCAGGGCCGGAAATGAGCAGTTCTTC.

J is TRBJ2-7 and V is TRBV6-5; TRBD2 matches at 7 bases. Losses at the gene ends were 5 bases for V and 0 bases for J; bases not matched to a gene: 7. Germline V CDR1 and CDR2: MNHEY, SVGAGI. The CDR3 is 15 residues long. The CDR3 DNA sequence: TGTGCCAGCAGTAAAAGCGGGGAAAGCTCCTACGAGCAGTACTTC. Its translation: CASSKSGESSYEQYF.

The chain has TRBV7-2 and TRBJ1-2; D is unresolved. The germline CDR1 and CDR2 sequences are SGHTA and FQGNSA. Trimming removed 5 bases at V and 1 base at J, with 17 bases between. The CDR3 spans 16 residues. This CDR3 reads CASSPHQEAYNYGYTF. The DNA of the CDR3 is TGTGCCAGCAGCCCGCACCAGGAAGCGTATAACTATGGCTACACCTTC.

The rearrangement links TRBV20-1 to TRBJ1-1; perhaps TRBD1 as D (5 bases). CDR3 size: 15 residues. Germline CDR1 DFQATT, CDR2 SNEGSKA (reference sequence). V was shortened by 0 bases and J by 5 bases, with 16 bases between the two germline ends. The CDR3 DNA follows: TGCAGTGCTAGAGATCTCCCGGCAGGGAATACTGAAGCTTTCTTT. This gives the protein CSARDLPAGNTEAFF.

The chain is built from TRBV14 and TRBJ2-1; no firm D call. With the DNA end fitting TRBJ2-7 better, the J assignment may be wrong. CDR1 and CDR2 from the germline V gene are SGHDN and FVKESK. This CDR3 has 14 residues. CDR3 sequence: CASSLRISYNEQYF. As DNA, the CDR3 is TGTGCCAGCAGCCTCCGAATCTCCTACAATGAGCAGTACTTC.

The chain recombines TRBV7-2 with TRBJ2-1, with D perhaps TRBD2 (7 bases). The germline V gene encodes CDR1 SGHTA and CDR2 FQGNSA. The CDR3 is 17 amino acids. V was cut by 0 bases and J by 0 bases, with 12 bases left in between. This chain's CDR3 is CASSLAKGGSSYNEQFF. The CDR3 coding sequence is TGTGCCAGCAGCTTAGCGAAGGGGGGGAGCTCCTACAATGAGCAGTTCTTC.

This clonotype showed up many times. The chain employs TRBV3-1 and TRBJ1-2; weak D call: TRBD1 (5 bases). This CDR3 region has 12 residues. V lost 1 base and J lost 7, with 7 bases in between. Per germline, CDR1 LGHDT and CDR2 YNNKEL (reference sequence). CDR3 sequence reads: CASSQGRAGYTF. The CDR3 bases are TGTGCCAGCAGCCAAGGCAGGGCTGGCTACACCTTC.

This clonotype turned up a few times. This chain joins TRBV14 and TRBJ1-4, with 7 bases matching TRBD1. The V gene end was trimmed by 2 bases and the J gene end by 5 bases; junction bases not matched to a gene: 5. From germline, CDR1 is SGHDN and CDR2 FVKESK. This CDR3 comprises 15 residues. The CDR3 region has the DNA TGTGCCAGCAGCCAATTGGGACAGATAAATGAAAAACTGTTTTTT. It codes for CASSQLGQINEKLFF.

This clonotype was recorded a few times. The chain joins TRBV29-1 to TRBJ2-3; TRBD1 matches 9 bases. Germline V CDR1 and CDR2: SQVTM, ANQGSEA. This CDR3 contains 15 residues. The ends lost 6 bases at V and 4 bases at J; junction bases unmatched: 11. The CDR3 loop reads CSVRSDRGYADTQYF. The CDR3 nucleotides read TGCAGCGTCCGCTCGGACAGGGGTTATGCAGATACGCAGTATTTT.

V is TRBV6-1 and J is TRBJ2-3; D gene ambiguous. CDR3 size: 13 residues. The V end was cut by 2 bases, the J end by 5 bases, with 8 bases between. The germline V gene has CDR1 MNHNS and CDR2 SASEGT. The CDR3 coding sequence is TGTGCCAGCAGTGAATTTCGCATAGATACGCAGTATTTT. This gives the protein CASSEFRIDTQYF.

For the CDR3, the DNA is TGTGCCTGGAGTAGAAAGGGTAGTGTGGACGAGCAGTACTTC. Its translation: CAWSRKGSVDEQYF. This chain connects TRBV30 to TRBJ2-7, with no clear D. Trimming removed 2 bases from V and 5 bases from J, with 16 bases in between. The CDR3 is made up of 14 amino acids. The germline V gene has CDR1 GTSNPN and CDR2 SVGIG (reference sequence).

The gene calls are TRBV15 and TRBJ1-5; D gene uncertain. V lost 3 bases, J lost 0 bases, and 9 bases lay in between. This CDR3 has 15 residues. Germline assignment: CDR1 LNHNV and CDR2 YYDKDF (reference sequence). The CDR3 sequence is CATSRAPSSNQPQHF. DNA for the CDR3: TGTGCCACCAGCAGGGCCCCCTCTAGCAATCAGCCCCAGCATTTT.

This clonotype was seen a few times. The chain links TRBV6-6 to TRBJ2-1, with D uncertain. Trimming pared 5 bases from V and 5 bases from J, leaving 13 bases between. This CDR3 has 14 residues. The germline V gene has CDR1 MNHNY and CDR2 SVGAGI (reference sequence). CDR3 nucleotides: TGTGCCAGCAGTCGACCGGACGGACACAATGAGCAGTTCTTC. It yields the protein CASSRPDGHNEQFF.

The chain couples TRBV28 to TRBJ1-1; D remains ambiguous. There are 13 residues in the CDR3. Trimming left V 2 bases short and J 7 bases short, with 11 bases between. CDR1 and CDR2 (germline): MDHEN, SYDVKM. CDR3 in amino acids: CASSLLQAGEAFF. For the CDR3, the DNA is TGTGCCAGCAGTTTACTCCAGGCGGGTGAAGCTTTCTTT.

The V gene is TRBV6-6, the J gene TRBJ1-1, with TRBD1 matching over 7 bases. Per the germline V gene, CDR1 is MNHNY and CDR2 is SVGAGI (reference sequence). V gave up 5 bases and J gave up 2 bases; unmatched junction bases: 8. This CDR3 has 15 amino acids. The CDR3 sequence is CASSDRDRANTEAFF. The CDR3 region has the DNA TGTGCCAGCAGTGACCGGGACAGAGCCAACACTGAAGCTTTCTTT.

The V call is TRBV10-3, the J call TRBJ1-4, with TRBD1 as a possible D gene (6 bases). With 0 bases removed from V and 7 bases from J, the gap between germline ends came to 15 bases. CDR3 length: 16 amino acids. The germline V gene has CDR1 ENHRY and CDR2 SYGVKD. The CDR3 nucleotides read TGTGCCATCAGTGAGTCCGGTCTGGGGGGCCGTGAAAAACTGTTTTTT. It translates to CAISESGLGGREKLFF.

With regard to this clonotype: A much larger clone differs from this one at a single base, so this may be a read error. The chain couples TRBV7-9 to TRBJ2-3; D is undetermined. V lost 8 bases to trimming and J lost 10 bases, with 13 bases between them. CDR1 and CDR2 from the germline V gene are SEHNR and FQNEAQ (reference sequence). The CDR3 is 11 residues long. The CDR3: CASGRGNAQYF. The CDR3 DNA follows: TGTGCCAGCGGCCGTGGGAATGCGCAGTATTTT.

The rearrangement links TRBV12-3 or TRBV12-4 to TRBJ1-4; no reliable D call. The CDR3 runs to 17 residues. Trimming took 3 bases from V and 2 from J, leaving 16 bases between them. CDR3: CASSFGSGLGTNEKLFF. CDR3 coding DNA: TGTGCCAGCAGTTTTGGGTCTGGGTTGGGCACTAATGAAAAACTGTTTTTT.